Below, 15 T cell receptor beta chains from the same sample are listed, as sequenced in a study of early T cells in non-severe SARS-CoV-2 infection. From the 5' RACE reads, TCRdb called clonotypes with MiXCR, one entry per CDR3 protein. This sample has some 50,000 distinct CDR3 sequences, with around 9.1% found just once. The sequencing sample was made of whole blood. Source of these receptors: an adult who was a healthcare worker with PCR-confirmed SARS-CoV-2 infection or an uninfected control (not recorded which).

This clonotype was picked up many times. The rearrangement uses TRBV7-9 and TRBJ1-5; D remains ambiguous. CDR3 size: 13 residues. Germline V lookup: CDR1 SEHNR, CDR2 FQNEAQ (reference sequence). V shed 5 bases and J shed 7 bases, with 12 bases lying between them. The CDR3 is CASSSDENQPQHF. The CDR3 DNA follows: TGTGCCAGCAGCAGCGACGAAAACCAGCCCCAGCATTTT.

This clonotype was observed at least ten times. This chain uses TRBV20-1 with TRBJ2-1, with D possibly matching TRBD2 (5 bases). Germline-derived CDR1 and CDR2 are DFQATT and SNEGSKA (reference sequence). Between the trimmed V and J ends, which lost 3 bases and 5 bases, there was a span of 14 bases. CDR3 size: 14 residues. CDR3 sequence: CSASLGLANNEQFF. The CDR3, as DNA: TGCAGTGCTAGCCTTGGGCTAGCTAACAATGAGCAGTTCTTC.

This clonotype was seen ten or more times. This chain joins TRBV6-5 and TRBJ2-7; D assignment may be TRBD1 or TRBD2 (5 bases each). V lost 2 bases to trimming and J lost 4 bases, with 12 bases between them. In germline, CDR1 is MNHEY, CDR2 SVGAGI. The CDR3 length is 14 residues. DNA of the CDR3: TGTGCCAGCAGTTACATGGGGGTTACTTACGAGCAGTACTTC. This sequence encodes CASSYMGVTYEQYF.

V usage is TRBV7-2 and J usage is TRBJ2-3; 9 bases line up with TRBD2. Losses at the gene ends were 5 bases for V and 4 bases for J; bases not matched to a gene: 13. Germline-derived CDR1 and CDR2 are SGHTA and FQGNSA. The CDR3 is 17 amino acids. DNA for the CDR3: TGTGCCAGCAGCCCCCAGACCCTAGCGGGGAGCTCAGATACGCAGTATTTT. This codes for CASSPQTLAGSSDTQYF.

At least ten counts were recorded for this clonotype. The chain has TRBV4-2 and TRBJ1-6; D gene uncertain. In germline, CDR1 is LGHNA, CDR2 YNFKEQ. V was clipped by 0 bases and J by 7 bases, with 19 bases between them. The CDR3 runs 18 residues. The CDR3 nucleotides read TGTGCCAGCAGCCAAGATTACGAGGGCTCGCCAACCAATTCACCCCTCCACTTT. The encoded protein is CASSQDYEGSPTNSPLHF.

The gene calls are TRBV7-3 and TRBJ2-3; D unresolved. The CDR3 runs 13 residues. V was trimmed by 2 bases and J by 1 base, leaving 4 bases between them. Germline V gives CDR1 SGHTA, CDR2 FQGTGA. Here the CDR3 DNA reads TGTGCCAGCAGCTTACTTGGCACAGATACGCAGTATTTT. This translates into CASSLLGTDTQYF.

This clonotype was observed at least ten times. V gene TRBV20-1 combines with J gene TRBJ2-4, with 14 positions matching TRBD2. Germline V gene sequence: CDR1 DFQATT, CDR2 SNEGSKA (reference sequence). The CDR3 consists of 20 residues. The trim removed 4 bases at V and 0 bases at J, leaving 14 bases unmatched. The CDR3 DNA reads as TGCAGTGCTACGAACGAAGAACCGGGACTAGCGGGAGAAGCCAAAAACATTCAGTACTTC. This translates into CSATNEEPGLAGEAKNIQYF.

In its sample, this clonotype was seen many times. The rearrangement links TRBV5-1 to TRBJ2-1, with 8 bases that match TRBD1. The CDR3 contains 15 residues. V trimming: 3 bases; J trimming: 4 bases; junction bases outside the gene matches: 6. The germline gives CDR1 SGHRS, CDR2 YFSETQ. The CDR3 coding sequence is TGCGCCAGCAGCTCCGACAGGGGCCCTTACAATGAGCAGTTCTTC. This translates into CASSSDRGPYNEQFF. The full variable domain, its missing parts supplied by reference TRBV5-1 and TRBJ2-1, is KAGVTQTPRYLIKTRGQQVTLSCSPISGHRSVSWYQQTPGQGLQFLFEYFSETQRNKGNFPGRFSGRQFSNSRSEMNVSTLELGDSALYLCASSSDRGPYNEQFFGPGTRLTVL.

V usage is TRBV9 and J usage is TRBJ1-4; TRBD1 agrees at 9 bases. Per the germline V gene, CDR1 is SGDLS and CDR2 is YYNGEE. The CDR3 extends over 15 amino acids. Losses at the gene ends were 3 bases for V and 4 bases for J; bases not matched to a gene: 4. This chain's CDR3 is CASSATGGDNEKLFF. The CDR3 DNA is TGTGCCAGCAGCGCCACAGGGGGCGATAATGAAAAACTGTTTTTT.

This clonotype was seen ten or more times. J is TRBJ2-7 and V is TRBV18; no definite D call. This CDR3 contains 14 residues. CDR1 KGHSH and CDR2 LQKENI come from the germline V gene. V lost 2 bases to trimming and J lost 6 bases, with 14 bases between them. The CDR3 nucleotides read TGTGCCAGCTCACCATCCGAATTACGTAGCGAGCAGTACTTC. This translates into CASSPSELRSEQYF.

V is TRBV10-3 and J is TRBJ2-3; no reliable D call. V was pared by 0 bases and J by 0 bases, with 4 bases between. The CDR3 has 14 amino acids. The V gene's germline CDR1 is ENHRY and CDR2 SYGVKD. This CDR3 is CAISESDSTDTQYF. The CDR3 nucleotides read TGTGCCATCAGTGAGTCGGACAGCACAGATACGCAGTATTTT.

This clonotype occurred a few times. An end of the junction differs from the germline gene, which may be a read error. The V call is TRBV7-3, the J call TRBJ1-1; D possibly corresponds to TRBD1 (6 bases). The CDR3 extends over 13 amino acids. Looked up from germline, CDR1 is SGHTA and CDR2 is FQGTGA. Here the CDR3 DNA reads TGTGCCAGCAGCTTCGGGGGCTGGACTGAAGTTTTCTTT. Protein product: CASSFGGWTEVFF.

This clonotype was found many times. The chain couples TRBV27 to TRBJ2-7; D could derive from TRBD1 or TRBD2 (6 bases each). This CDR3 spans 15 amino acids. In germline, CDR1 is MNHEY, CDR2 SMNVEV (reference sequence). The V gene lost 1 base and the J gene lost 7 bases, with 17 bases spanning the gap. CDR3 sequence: CASSLLPGAIGEQYF. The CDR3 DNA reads TGTGCCAGCAGTTTATTACCGGGGGCAATAGGGGAGCAGTACTTC.

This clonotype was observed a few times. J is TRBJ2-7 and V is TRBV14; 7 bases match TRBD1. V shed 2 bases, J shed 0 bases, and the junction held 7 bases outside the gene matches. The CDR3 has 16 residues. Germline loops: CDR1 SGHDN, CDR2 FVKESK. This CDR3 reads CASSQFRQGDSYEQYF. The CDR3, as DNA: TGTGCCAGCAGCCAATTCCGGCAGGGGGACTCCTACGAGCAGTACTTC. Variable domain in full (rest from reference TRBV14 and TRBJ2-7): EAGVTQFPSHSVIEKGQTVTLRCDPISGHDNLYWYRRVMGKEIKFLLHFVKESKQDESGMPNNRFLAERTGGTYSTLKVQPAELEDSGVYFCASSQFRQGDSYEQYFGPGTRLTVT.

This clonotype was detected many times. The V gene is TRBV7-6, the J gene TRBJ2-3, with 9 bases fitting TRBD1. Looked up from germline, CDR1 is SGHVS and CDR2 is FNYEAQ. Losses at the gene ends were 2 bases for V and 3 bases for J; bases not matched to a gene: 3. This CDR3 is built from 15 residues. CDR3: CASSLNRGHTDTQYF. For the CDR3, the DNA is TGTGCCAGCAGCTTAAACAGGGGGCATACAGATACGCAGTATTTT.